Below are 32 T cell receptor beta chains sequenced from a single sample in a study of breast tumors, draining lymph nodes, adjacent tissues (dated by TCRdb to the mid-2010s). Lymph node samples came from the axillary draining lymph nodes of breast cancer patients. The library was produced with multiplex PCR. Sequencing was carried out with an Illumina HiSeq 2000. TCRdb redid the processing of the public reads, applying fastp at Q25 and MiXCR, and retained in-frame beta chains. All rows with the same CDR3 protein become a single entry with the most common DNA and genes. In all, the sample holds roughly 86,000 distinct CDR3 sequences, and roughly a fifth of those were seen once. The ten largest clones take up around 2.5% of the sample. Sequencing used axillary lymph node tissue. Every receptor here comes from a female donor with breast cancer. Some clones in this sample may be carry-over from other donors' samples.

To note about this clonotype: This sequence may be a read error, since a much larger clone differs from it by one base. This sequence joins TRBV2 and TRBJ2-3, with TRBD1 as a possible D gene (6 bases). Trimming left V 6 bases short and J 8 bases short, with 12 bases between. The CDR3 runs to 12 residues. CDR1 SNHLY and CDR2 FYNNEI come from the germline V gene. The CDR3 sequence is CASSRGPITQYF. CDR3 DNA sequence: TGTGCCAGCAGCAGGGGCCCCATTACGCAGTATTTT.

This clonotype was detected ten times or more. J is TRBJ2-3 and V is TRBV7-2; D gene ambiguous. Trimming removed 5 bases from V and 6 bases from J, with 12 bases in between. Per germline, CDR1 SGHTA and CDR2 FQGNSA. This CDR3 has 13 residues. This CDR3 reads CASSPPLMDTQYF. The CDR3 region has the DNA TGTGCCAGCAGCCCACCCTTAATGGATACGCAGTATTTT.

This clonotype has a count of ten or more. The V call is TRBV24-1, the J call TRBJ2-7; D remains ambiguous. V lost 2 bases, J lost 6 bases, and 13 bases lay in between. The CDR3 is made up of 14 amino acids. Germline V CDR1 and CDR2: KGHDR, SFDVKD. The CDR3 is CATSDSRRWGEQYF. CDR3 nucleotides: TGTGCCACCAGTGATTCCCGACGTTGGGGCGAGCAGTACTTC.

This clonotype was counted at least ten times. This sequence joins TRBV4-1 and TRBJ2-2; D is unresolved. Germline CDR1 and CDR2: MGHRA and YSYEKL. V was clipped by 0 bases and J by 6 bases, with 14 bases between them. The CDR3 sequence is 16 residues long. CDR3 region: CASSQDVGRGAGELFF. DNA for the CDR3: TGCGCCAGCAGCCAAGACGTGGGTCGCGGCGCCGGGGAGCTGTTTTTT.

This clonotype appeared many times. The chain has TRBV2 and TRBJ2-1; 8 bases agree with TRBD1. J lost 3 bases, V lost 10 bases, and 8 bases had no gene match. Germline V CDR1 and CDR2: SNHLY, FYNNEI. The CDR3 is made up of 14 amino acids. Here the CDR3 DNA reads TGTGCCACCCGACAGGGGACCCTCTACAATGAGCAGTTCTTC. Translating it yields CATRQGTLYNEQFF.

This clonotype was detected many times. The chain is built from TRBV20-1 and TRBJ2-1; tentative D call: TRBD2 (6 bases). CDR1 and CDR2 (germline): DFQATT, SNEGSKA (reference sequence). Trimming pared 4 bases from V and 3 bases from J, leaving 13 bases between. This CDR3 contains 14 residues. This CDR3 is CSATLGSRYNEQFF. In nucleotides, the CDR3 is TGCAGTGCTACCCTCGGGAGTCGCTACAATGAGCAGTTCTTC.

This clonotype was found many times. DNA of the CDR3: TGCGCCAGCAGCCAGGGGAGACAGGGAGGTTTCAATGAGCAGTTCTTC. Its protein product is CASSQGRQGGFNEQFF. V usage is TRBV4-3 and J usage is TRBJ2-1; D is possibly TRBD1 (7 bases). This CDR3 contains 16 residues. V was trimmed by 3 bases and J by 6 bases, leaving 18 bases between them. Looked up from germline, CDR1 is LGHNA and CDR2 is YSLEER.

This clonotype showed up many times. The gene calls are TRBV29-1 and TRBJ2-7; D is ambiguous. The length of the CDR3 is 11 residues. V lost 7 bases and J 1 base, leaving 8 bases between the germline ends. From germline, CDR1 is SQVTM and CDR2 ANQGSEA. CDR3 DNA: TGCAGCGCTGGACGGTCCTACGAGCAGTACTTC. Its protein is CSAGRSYEQYF.

This clonotype appeared many times. The chain has TRBV7-9 and TRBJ2-5; D is ambiguous. This CDR3 has 12 amino acids. The germline V and J ends were trimmed by 10 bases and 4 bases, with 13 bases remaining between them. Germline-derived CDR1 and CDR2 are SEHNR and FQNEAQ (reference sequence). The DNA of the CDR3 is TGTGCCATCACATCGAGCCGAGAGACCCAGTACTTC. Amino acids: CAITSSRETQYF.

Remarks on this clonotype: One end of the junction does not line up with germline, which may come from a read error. J is TRBJ2-1 and V is TRBV10-3; tentative D call: TRBD1 (6 bases). CDR1 and CDR2 (germline): ENHRY, SYGVKD. The CDR3 is made up of 14 amino acids. CDR3 coding DNA: TGTGCCAGCATACAGGGTTCCTCCTACAATGAGCAGCTCTTC. This encodes CASIQGSSYNEQLF.

The rearrangement joins TRBV3-1 to TRBJ2-1; D is uncertain. The germline gives CDR1 LGHDT, CDR2 YNNKEL (reference sequence). With 5 bases removed from V and 4 bases from J, the gap between germline ends came to 15 bases. There are 15 residues in the CDR3. The CDR3 sequence is CASSCSRVVYNEQFF. The DNA of the CDR3 is TGTGCCAGCAGCTGCAGTAGGGTTGTGTACAATGAGCAGTTCTTC.

The sample holds a few counts of this clonotype. The gene calls are TRBV6-2 or TRBV6-3 and TRBJ2-3, with D perhaps TRBD1 (6 bases). This CDR3 has 15 residues. Per germline, CDR1 MNHEY and CDR2 SVGEGT. V lost 8 bases and J 8 bases, leaving 23 bases between the germline ends. Here the CDR3 reads CASSTPGQGLGTQYF. Written as DNA, the CDR3 is TGTGCCAGCTCCACCCCGGGACAAGGCCTAGGTACGCAGTATTTT.

The sample holds many counts of this clonotype. V and J are TRBV11-1 and TRBJ2-1, with TRBD1 matching 7 bases. This CDR3 spans 14 amino acids. Per germline, CDR1 SGHAT and CDR2 FQDESV (reference sequence). V dropped 1 base and J dropped 8; count of bases not matched to a gene: 5. CDR3 DNA sequence: TGTGCCAGCAGCTTAGAGACAGGGTTTCATGAGCAGTTCTTC. Translated: CASSLETGFHEQFF. Based on the CDR3 plus reference TRBV11-1 and TRBJ2-1, the full variable domain is EAEVAQSPRYKITEKSQAVAFWCDPISGHATLYWYRQILGQGPELLVQFQDESVVDDSQLPKDRFSAERLKGVDSTLKIQPAELGDSAMYLCASSLETGFHEQFFGPGTRLTVL.

This clonotype has a count of ten or more. V is TRBV5-1 and J is TRBJ2-3, with D unclear. The V gene's germline CDR1 is SGHRS and CDR2 YFSETQ. V was pared by 4 bases and J by 3 bases, with 12 bases between. The CDR3 covers 14 residues. For the CDR3, the DNA is TGCGCCAGCAGCGTTTCAACGGAGACAGATACGCAGTATTTT. It specifies CASSVSTETDTQYF.

This clonotype was counted ten times or more. CDR3: CASSLDRVKQTQYF. In DNA, the CDR3 is TGTGCCAGCAGCTTAGACAGAGTAAAACAGACCCAGTACTTC. V gene TRBV7-2 combines with J gene TRBJ2-5, with D unclear. Germline CDR1 is SGHTA and CDR2 is FQGNSA. The length of the CDR3 is 14 residues. The V end lost 1 base, the J end lost 6 bases, and 12 bases lay between the germline ends.

This clonotype came up many times. The chain is built from TRBV7-2 and TRBJ2-7, with D perhaps TRBD1 (6 bases). Trimming took 4 bases from V and 2 from J, leaving 12 bases between them. CDR3 length: 14 residues. Per germline, CDR1 SGHTA and CDR2 FQGNSA. The CDR3, as DNA: TGTGCCAGCAGCTCTACTAGGGGGACCTACGAGCAGTACTTC. Its protein product is CASSSTRGTYEQYF.

As concerns this clonotype: A much bigger clone sits one base away, suggesting this may be a read error. No conserved phenylalanine or tryptophan is present at the end of the CDR3, so a read error is the likely explanation. V usage is TRBV6-5 and J usage is TRBJ2-7, with 11 nucleotides matching TRBD2. Trimming at V came to 6 bases and at J to 6 bases, leaving 10 bases not matched to a gene. The length of the CDR3 is 15 residues. Germline CDR1 and CDR2: MNHEY and SVGAGI. In DNA form, the CDR3 reads TGTGCCAGCAGGGCCAAAACTAGCGGGAGTGGCGAGCAGTACCTC. This codes for CASRAKTSGSGEQYL.

This clonotype occurred many times. V and J are TRBV20-1 and TRBJ1-5; D gene unclear. The CDR3 runs 12 residues. V lost 5 bases and J lost 4, with 9 bases in between. Germline CDR1 reads DFQATT; CDR2 reads SNEGSKA (reference sequence). CDR3 nucleotide sequence: TGCAGTGCTCATAGGCCAAATCAGCCCCAGCATTTT. Translated: CSAHRPNQPQHF.

The chain has TRBV5-4 and TRBJ2-1; a weak D match, TRBD2 (7 bases). Trimming removed 4 bases from V and 5 bases from J, with 13 bases in between. From germline, CDR1 is SGHNT and CDR2 YYREEE (reference sequence). CDR3 length: 14 amino acids. CDR3 region: CASSNRAGDNEQFF. CDR3 coding DNA: TGTGCCAGCAGCAACAGGGCGGGGGACAATGAGCAGTTCTTC.

This clonotype was observed many times. V and J are TRBV7-2 and TRBJ2-1, with 12 bases that match TRBD2. The ends lost 8 bases at V and 7 bases at J; junction bases unmatched: 12. The CDR3 spans 16 residues. The germline V gene has CDR1 SGHTA and CDR2 FQGNSA. The CDR3 reads CASQLAGGPVGNEQFF. CDR3 bases: TGTGCCAGCCAGCTAGCGGGAGGGCCTGTGGGTAATGAGCAGTTCTTC.

Comments on this clonotype: This may come from a read error, since a much larger clone is one base off. V gene TRBV6-5 combines with J gene TRBJ2-1; no firm D call. This CDR3 is 15 amino acids long. Germline values: CDR1 MNHEY, CDR2 SVGAGI. The V gene lost 6 bases and the J gene lost 0 bases, with 12 bases spanning the gap. CDR3 protein: CASRSNWGSYNEQFF. Here the CDR3 DNA reads TGTGCCAGCAGATCCAATTGGGGCTCCTACAATGAGCAGTTCTTC.

This clonotype was found many times. The chain combines TRBV11-2 with TRBJ2-2; D may be TRBD1 or TRBD2 (5 bases each). V lost 2 bases and J lost 1, with 8 bases in between. Germline lookup yields CDR1 SGHAT and CDR2 FQNNGV. The CDR3 contains 15 residues. CDR3 sequence (DNA): TGTGCCAGCAGCTTATTTGGGGGGAACACCGGGGAGCTGTTTTTT. Protein sequence: CASSLFGGNTGELFF.

This clonotype turned up a few times. In nucleotides, the CDR3 is TGTGCCAGCAGCTCGGAGCGGGTGCTACGCACAGATACGCAGTATTTT. Translating it yields CASSSERVLRTDTQYF. The genes are TRBV11-2 and TRBJ2-3; D is possibly TRBD2 (6 bases). Germline CDR1 and CDR2: SGHAT and FQNNGV. V lost 4 bases, J lost 1 base, and 15 bases lay in between. The CDR3 spans 16 residues.

This clonotype was picked up many times. The rearrangement joins TRBV7-6 to TRBJ2-7, with 11 bases identical to TRBD1. Trimming took 2 bases from V and 3 from J; bases not matched to a gene: 12. Germline CDR1 and CDR2: SGHVS and FNYEAQ. The CDR3 is made up of 18 amino acids. The CDR3 region is CASSLSSTPGTGGYEQYF. DNA of the CDR3: TGTGCCAGCAGCTTATCCTCCACACCAGGGACAGGGGGCTACGAGCAGTACTTC.

This clonotype was picked up many times. CDR3 DNA sequence: TGCAGTGCTAGAGGCCGGGCCAGCGGGCCGTCCTACGAGCAGTACTTC. Protein sequence: CSARGRASGPSYEQYF. The chain links TRBV20-1 to TRBJ2-7, with D tentatively TRBD2 (6 bases). Per germline, CDR1 DFQATT and CDR2 SNEGSKA (reference sequence). With 1 base removed from V and 1 base from J, the gap between germline ends came to 17 bases. The length of the CDR3 is 16 residues.

Ten or more counts support this clonotype. CDR3 residues: CATSRDAGGREEKLFF. In nucleotides, the CDR3 is TGTGCCACCAGCAGAGACGCCGGGGGGAGGGAGGAAAAACTGTTTTTT. The chain combines TRBV15 with TRBJ1-4, with D perhaps matching TRBD1 (5 bases). The CDR3 covers 16 residues. The V gene's germline CDR1 is LNHNV and CDR2 YYDKDF (reference sequence). Deletions cut 0 bases from V and 8 bases from J, with 16 bases between.

The sample holds many counts of this clonotype. The chain employs TRBV6-2 or TRBV6-3 and TRBJ2-5; D not resolved. Germline V gene data show CDR1 as MNHEY and CDR2 as SVGEGT. With 2 bases removed from V and 1 base from J, the gap between germline ends came to 8 bases. The CDR3 has 14 residues. This CDR3 is CASSYDGGQETQYF. The CDR3 bases are TGTGCCAGCAGTTACGATGGCGGCCAAGAGACCCAGTACTTC.

On this clonotype: A single base separates this from a much larger clone, so it may be a read error. The conserved closing phenylalanine or tryptophan is absent in this CDR3, likely reflecting a read error. The chain is built from TRBV7-9 and TRBJ2-3, with no clear D. V lost 5 bases and J 1 base, leaving 13 bases between the germline ends. Germline CDR1 SEHNR, CDR2 FQNEAQ (reference sequence). The CDR3 sequence is 15 residues long. CDR3 DNA sequence: TGTGCCAGCAGCCAAGTGGTAGGCGGCACAGATACGCAGTATCTT. Translation: CASSQVVGGTDTQYL.

This clonotype was counted ten times or more. This rearrangement joins TRBV2 to TRBJ2-1, with a possible D match to TRBD1 (6 bases). V was clipped by 4 bases and J by 7 bases, with 11 bases between them. The CDR3 has 13 residues. CDR1 and CDR2 from the germline V gene are SNHLY and FYNNEI. CDR3 residues: CASSATGGNEQFF. The CDR3 nucleotides read TGTGCCAGCAGTGCGACAGGCGGGAATGAGCAGTTCTTC.

This clonotype came up many times. The rearrangement joins TRBV6-1 to TRBJ2-5, with a tentative D call TRBD2 (5 bases). V was cut by 8 bases and J by 1 base, with 14 bases left in between. CDR3 length equals 14 residues. Per germline, CDR1 MNHNS and CDR2 SASEGT. The CDR3 is CASASGVLQETQYF. The CDR3 DNA follows: TGTGCCAGCGCGTCCGGGGTGCTCCAAGAGACCCAGTACTTC.

This clonotype was recorded many times. The J gene is TRBJ2-1, the V gene TRBV6-5; 12 bases agree with TRBD2. Germline values: CDR1 MNHEY, CDR2 SVGAGI. The CDR3 runs 15 residues. V shed 0 bases, J shed 15 bases, and the junction held 9 bases outside the gene matches. CDR3 protein: CASSYSLAGGLLAFF. The CDR3 DNA sequence: TGTGCCAGCAGTTACTCTCTAGCGGGAGGGCTCCTGGCGTTCTTC.

This clonotype appeared many times. J is TRBJ2-3 and V is TRBV12-3 or TRBV12-4, with 9 bases that match TRBD1. Unmatched junction bases numbered 3, after V lost 3 bases and J lost 2 bases. This CDR3 comprises 15 residues. The CDR3 reads CASSLGTGNTDTQYF. CDR3 bases: TGTGCCAGCAGTTTGGGGACAGGGAACACAGATACGCAGTATTTT.